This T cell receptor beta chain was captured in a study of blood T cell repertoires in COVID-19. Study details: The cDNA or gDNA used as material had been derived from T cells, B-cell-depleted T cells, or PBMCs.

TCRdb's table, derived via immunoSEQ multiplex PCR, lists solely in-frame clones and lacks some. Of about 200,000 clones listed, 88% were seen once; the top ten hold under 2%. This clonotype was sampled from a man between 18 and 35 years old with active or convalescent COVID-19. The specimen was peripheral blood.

CDR3 amino acids: CASSPETGYNYGYTF. The CDR3 DNA reads TGCGCCAGCAGTCCAGAGACGGGATACAACTATGGCTACACCTTC. The V gene is TRBV4-3, the J gene TRBJ1-2; D remains unclear. This CDR3 is built from 15 residues. Germline V gives CDR1 LGHNA, CDR2 YSLEER. Trimming took 6 bases from V and 2 from J, leaving 16 bases between them.